This T cell receptor beta chain was recorded in a study of a mutant IDH1 vaccine in newly diagnosed glioma. Study-level information: The sex distribution of treated patients was roughly 62% male and around 40% female, with a mean age of 40.4 years. Patients previously underwent radiotherapy, temozolomide, or both, and most underwent both.

Study findings and constraints: Changes in the top peripheral T cell clonotypes seemingly had no bearing on pseudoprogression.

Germline values: CDR1 SEHNR, CDR2 FQNEAQ (reference sequence). The CDR3 length is 15 residues. V dropped 3 bases and J dropped 5; count of bases not matched to a gene: 2. This table comes from immunoSEQ multiplex PCR, and its TCRdb copy is limited to in-frame clones, with some not included. In the table there are tens of thousands of clones, 75% to 95% of which are singletons. This clone was seen once. Its target is unknown. Noted time point: baseline, week 1 (first vaccination visit). Treatment indicated: pre-vaccination baseline after standard-of-care therapy. The receptor's source is a man in his fifties with glioma. The rearrangement uses TRBV7-9 and TRBJ2-2; TRBD1 agrees at 11 bases. This material consisted of PBMCs, taken from a glioma patient treated with radiotherapy, temozolomide or both. CDR3 nucleotide sequence: TGTGCCAGCAGCTTGGGACAGGGGGGAACCGGGGAGCTGTTTTTT. It codes for CASSLGQGGTGELFF.